A selection of T cell receptor beta chains follows, all from one sample in a study of CD4 T cells in relation to SARS-CoV-2 and coronaviruses. Assay used: immunoSEQ multiplex PCR; TCRdb lists only in-frame clones, some missing. The sample has tens of thousands of clones; around four fifths are singletons. For these receptors, no antigen is known. The sample consisted of CD4+ T cells from PBMCs, cultured in vitro. The receptors come from a human donor in good health. The CDR3 runs from the conserved cysteine through the conserved F or W. D genes are given only for firm matches. Clone size is given for some rows only: seen once, a few or many times, or a class if the clone is expanded.

v_gene: TRBV19
len: 16
d_gene: TRBD2
j_gene: TRBJ2-7
abundance: -
CDR3aa: CASSMSRAGDSYEQYF
CDR3nt: TGTGCCAGTAGTATGAGCCGAGCGGGGGACTCCTACGAGCAGTACTTC

v_gene: TRBV19
len: 17
d_gene: -
j_gene: TRBJ2-7
abundance: -
CDR3aa: CASSGAGTGALGYEQYF
CDR3nt: TGTGCCAGTAGTGGAGCCGGGACCGGGGCCTTGGGGTACGAGCAGTACTTC

v_gene: TRBV24-1
len: 11
d_gene: -
j_gene: TRBJ2-7
abundance: -
CDR3aa: CATSPPGEQYF
CDR3nt: TGTGCCACCAGTCCCCCGGGGGAGCAGTACTTC

v_gene: TRBV25-1
len: 16
d_gene: -
j_gene: TRBJ2-2
abundance: -
CDR3aa: CARRVGERTNTGELFF
CDR3nt: TGTGCCAGAAGGGTGGGGGAGCGGACGAACACCGGGGAGCTGTTTTTT

v_gene: TRBV5-1
len: 14
d_gene: -
j_gene: TRBJ1-1
abundance: -
CDR3aa: CASSVDDLNTEAFF
CDR3nt: TGCGCCAGCAGTGTAGACGACTTGAACACTGAAGCTTTCTTT

v_gene: TRBV3-1/TRBV3-2
len: 13
d_gene: -
j_gene: TRBJ2-7
abundance: -
CDR3aa: CASSQGQSYEQYF
CDR3nt: TGTGCCAGCAGCCAAGGACAATCCTACGAGCAGTACTTC

v_gene: TRBV2
len: 11
d_gene: -
j_gene: TRBJ2-7
abundance: -
CDR3aa: CASSEWSEQYF
CDR3nt: TGTGCCAGCAGTGAATGGAGCGAGCAGTACTTC

v_gene: TRBV7-2
len: 17
d_gene: TRBD2
j_gene: TRBJ2-5
abundance: -
CDR3aa: CASSLARGLAGKETQYF
CDR3nt: TGTGCCAGCAGCTTAGCGCGGGGACTAGCGGGTAAAGAGACCCAGTACTTC

v_gene: TRBV2
len: 17
d_gene: -
j_gene: TRBJ2-1
abundance: once
CDR3aa: CASSDKLEGTAYNEQFF
CDR3nt: TGTGCCAGCAGTGATAAACTGGAGGGCACCGCCTACAATGAGCAGTTCTTC

v_gene: TRBV2
len: 12
d_gene: -
j_gene: TRBJ1-1
abundance: -
CDR3aa: CASSLQDIEAFF
CDR3nt: TGTGCCAGCAGCCTACAGGATATTGAAGCTTTCTTT

v_gene: TRBV19
len: 15
d_gene: -
j_gene: TRBJ2-1
abundance: once
CDR3aa: CASRKDYRAYNEQFF
CDR3nt: TGTGCCAGTAGAAAAGACTACAGGGCCTACAATGAGCAGTTCTTC

v_gene: TRBV5-4
len: 15
d_gene: -
j_gene: TRBJ2-2
abundance: few
CDR3aa: CASSLPGRRAGELFF
CDR3nt: TGTGCCAGCAGCTTACCGGGAAGAAGGGCGGGGGAGCTGTTTTTT

v_gene: TRBV27
len: 14
d_gene: -
j_gene: TRBJ1-1
abundance: -
CDR3aa: CASSYGAVNTEAFF
CDR3nt: TGTGCCAGCAGTTATGGGGCAGTGAACACTGAAGCTTTCTTT

v_gene: TRBV6-1
len: 17
d_gene: -
j_gene: TRBJ2-7
abundance: -
CDR3aa: CASSEFPSGRASYEQYF
CDR3nt: TGTGCCAGCAGTGAGTTCCCATCGGGTAGGGCATCCTACGAGCAGTACTTC

v_gene: TRBV6-5
len: 14
d_gene: TRBD2
j_gene: TRBJ2-3
abundance: -
CDR3aa: CASRSSGSADTQYF
CDR3nt: TGTGCCAGCAGGAGTAGCGGGAGTGCAGATACGCAGTATTTT

v_gene: TRBV5-6
len: 13
d_gene: -
j_gene: TRBJ1-2
abundance: -
CDR3aa: CASSSTDYYGYTF
CDR3nt: TGTGCCAGCAGCTCGACTGATTATTATGGCTACACCTTC

v_gene: TRBV30
len: 13
d_gene: -
j_gene: TRBJ1-2
abundance: -
CDR3aa: CAWTPQQDSSYTF
CDR3nt: TGTGCCTGGACCCCTCAGCAAGACAGTAGCTACACCTTC

v_gene: TRBV7-6
len: 14
d_gene: -
j_gene: TRBJ2-5
abundance: -
CDR3aa: CASSPQDRLETQYF
CDR3nt: TGTGCCAGCAGCCCCCAGGACAGATTGGAGACCCAGTACTTC

v_gene: TRBV29-1
len: 15
d_gene: -
j_gene: TRBJ2-7
abundance: -
CDR3aa: CSVATRYRVHGEQYF
CDR3nt: TGCAGCGTTGCGACTCGTTACAGGGTTCACGGCGAGCAGTACTTC

v_gene: TRBV5-4
len: 13
d_gene: -
j_gene: TRBJ2-5
abundance: -
CDR3aa: CASSLAPSETQYF
CDR3nt: TGTGCCAGCAGCTTGGCCCCATCAGAGACCCAGTACTTC

v_gene: TRBV27
len: 16
d_gene: TRBD1
j_gene: TRBJ2-7
abundance: -
CDR3aa: CASSLTRDRGSGEQYF
CDR3nt: TGTGCCAGCAGTTTGACCCGGGACAGGGGATCCGGGGAGCAGTACTTC

v_gene: TRBV25-1
len: 17
d_gene: -
j_gene: TRBJ2-7
abundance: -
CDR3aa: CASSEGGEAGPSYEQYF
CDR3nt: TGTGCCAGCAGTGAAGGGGGTGAAGCGGGTCCCTCCTACGAGCAGTACTTC

v_gene: TRBV6-5
len: 15
d_gene: TRBD2
j_gene: TRBJ2-1
abundance: -
CDR3aa: CASRGSGPAYNEQFF
CDR3nt: TGTGCCAGCCGCGGTAGCGGGCCAGCTTACAATGAGCAGTTCTTC

v_gene: TRBV5-4
len: 15
d_gene: TRBD1
j_gene: TRBJ2-1
abundance: -
CDR3aa: CASSRTGTEHNEQFF
CDR3nt: TGTGCCAGCAGCAGAACCGGGACAGAGCACAATGAGCAGTTCTTC

v_gene: TRBV10-3
len: 16
d_gene: TRBD2
j_gene: TRBJ2-1
abundance: -
CDR3aa: CAISESRGRARGEQFF
CDR3nt: TGTGCCATCAGTGAGTCTCGCGGGAGGGCAAGGGGTGAGCAGTTCTTC

v_gene: TRBV4-1
len: 15
d_gene: -
j_gene: TRBJ1-2
abundance: -
CDR3aa: CASSQETDSNYGYTF
CDR3nt: TGCGCCAGCAGCCAAGAGACAGATTCTAACTATGGCTACACCTTC

v_gene: TRBV3-1/TRBV3-2
len: 15
d_gene: -
j_gene: TRBJ2-2
abundance: -
CDR3aa: CASSQDRAIPGELFF
CDR3nt: TGTGCCAGCAGCCAAGATCGGGCGATCCCCGGGGAGCTGTTTTTT

v_gene: TRBV2
len: 14
d_gene: TRBD2
j_gene: TRBJ2-7
abundance: -
CDR3aa: CAGKVAGLPYEQYF
CDR3nt: TGTGCCGGGAAGGTAGCGGGACTCCCCTACGAGCAGTACTTC

v_gene: TRBV20-1
len: 14
d_gene: -
j_gene: TRBJ1-2
abundance: -
CDR3aa: CSASQGTSNYGYTF
CDR3nt: TGCAGTGCTAGTCAGGGGACTTCTAACTATGGCTACACCTTC

v_gene: TRBV5-1
len: 15
d_gene: -
j_gene: TRBJ1-1
abundance: -
CDR3aa: CASSLRQALNTEAFF
CDR3nt: TGCGCCAGCAGCTTGAGACAGGCTCTGAACACTGAAGCTTTCTTT

v_gene: TRBV7-3
len: 16
d_gene: TRBD2
j_gene: TRBJ2-2
abundance: -
CDR3aa: CASSPGTSGRAGELFF
CDR3nt: TGTGCCAGCAGCCCTGGGACTAGCGGGAGGGCCGGGGAGCTGTTTTTT

v_gene: TRBV3-1/TRBV3-2
len: 15
d_gene: -
j_gene: TRBJ2-3
abundance: few
CDR3aa: CASSQGAASTDTQYF
CDR3nt: TGTGCCAGCAGCCAAGGTGCGGCAAGCACAGATACGCAGTATTTT

v_gene: TRBV3-1/TRBV3-2
len: 16
d_gene: -
j_gene: TRBJ1-4
abundance: -
CDR3aa: CASSPGQAGISEKLFF
CDR3nt: TGTGCCAGCAGCCCAGGACAAGCTGGGATTTCTGAAAAACTGTTTTTT

v_gene: TRBV5-6
len: 15
d_gene: TRBD2
j_gene: TRBJ2-7
abundance: -
CDR3aa: CASSLDLAGGGEQYF
CDR3nt: TGTGCCAGCAGCTTGGATCTAGCGGGAGGAGGAGAGCAGTACTTC

v_gene: TRBV7-8
len: 17
d_gene: -
j_gene: TRBJ2-1
abundance: -
CDR3aa: CASSLFLLGSPYNEQFF
CDR3nt: TGTGCCAGCAGCTTATTCCTTCTCGGGAGCCCTTACAATGAGCAGTTCTTC

v_gene: TRBV27
len: 13
d_gene: -
j_gene: TRBJ1-2
abundance: -
CDR3aa: CASSLGGSYGYTF
CDR3nt: TGTGCCAGCAGTTTGGGGGGTAGCTATGGCTACACCTTC

v_gene: TRBV28
len: 14
d_gene: -
j_gene: TRBJ2-2
abundance: large
CDR3aa: CASSPGARTGELFF
CDR3nt: TGTGCCAGCAGCCCAGGGGCCCGAACCGGGGAGCTGTTTTTT

v_gene: TRBV24-1
len: 17
d_gene: -
j_gene: TRBJ2-7
abundance: -
CDR3aa: CATSDSSLGPFPREQYF
CDR3nt: TGTGCCACCAGTGATTCCAGCCTCGGACCGTTCCCCCGCGAGCAGTACTTC

v_gene: TRBV5-4
len: 15
d_gene: -
j_gene: TRBJ2-3
abundance: -
CDR3aa: CASSLFQDLADTQYF
CDR3nt: TGTGCCAGCAGCTTGTTCCAGGACCTGGCAGATACGCAGTATTTT

v_gene: TRBV5-1
len: 15
d_gene: -
j_gene: TRBJ2-6
abundance: once
CDR3aa: CASSFQGTGANVLTF
CDR3nt: TGCGCCAGCAGCTTTCAGGGTACCGGGGCCAACGTCCTGACTTTC

v_gene: TRBV5-1
len: 17
d_gene: -
j_gene: TRBJ1-6
abundance: few
CDR3aa: CASSPQPVQAVDSPLHF
CDR3nt: TGCGCCAGCAGCCCTCAACCCGTACAGGCAGTAGATTCACCCCTCCACTTT

v_gene: TRBV19
len: 16
d_gene: -
j_gene: TRBJ1-2
abundance: -
CDR3aa: CASSIDTSRGTYGYTF
CDR3nt: TGTGCCAGTAGTATAGACACATCCCGGGGCACCTATGGCTACACCTTC

v_gene: TRBV10-3
len: 12
d_gene: -
j_gene: TRBJ2-4
abundance: -
CDR3aa: CATRTNENIQYF
CDR3nt: TGTGCCACGAGGACTAACGAAAACATTCAGTACTTC

v_gene: TRBV30
len: 11
d_gene: -
j_gene: TRBJ1-1
abundance: -
CDR3aa: CAWREVTEAFF
CDR3nt: TGTGCCTGGAGGGAGGTCACTGAAGCTTTCTTT

v_gene: TRBV2
len: 15
d_gene: -
j_gene: TRBJ1-5
abundance: few
CDR3aa: CASRGTRGRNQPQHF
CDR3nt: TGTGCCAGCAGAGGCACCAGGGGCAGAAATCAGCCCCAGCATTTT

v_gene: TRBV5-1
len: 14
d_gene: TRBD1
j_gene: TRBJ2-5
abundance: -
CDR3aa: CASSQGQYQETQYF
CDR3nt: TGCGCCAGCAGCCAGGGACAGTACCAAGAGACCCAGTACTTC

v_gene: TRBV11-2
len: 17
d_gene: -
j_gene: TRBJ1-3
abundance: -
CDR3aa: CASSNSGTEHSGNTIYF
CDR3nt: TGTGCCAGCAGCAATTCCGGGACGGAGCACTCTGGAAACACCATATATTTT

v_gene: TRBV28
len: 15
d_gene: -
j_gene: TRBJ2-3
abundance: -
CDR3aa: CASTSVGAPTDTQYF
CDR3nt: TGTGCCAGCACCTCGGTAGGGGCCCCCACAGATACGCAGTATTTT

v_gene: TRBV5-5
len: 14
d_gene: TRBD1
j_gene: TRBJ2-7
abundance: -
CDR3aa: CASSIDRGRAEQYF
CDR3nt: TGTGCCAGCAGTATAGACAGGGGACGGGCCGAGCAGTACTTC

v_gene: TRBV2
len: 15
d_gene: -
j_gene: TRBJ1-6
abundance: -
CDR3aa: CASKLRGTYNSPLHF
CDR3nt: TGTGCCAGCAAATTAAGGGGCACCTATAATTCACCCCTCCACTTT

v_gene: TRBV24-1
len: 18
d_gene: -
j_gene: TRBJ2-5
abundance: -
CDR3aa: CATSDFGQTRGQQETQYF
CDR3nt: TGTGCCACCAGTGATTTCGGGCAGACCCGAGGACAACAAGAGACCCAGTACTTC

v_gene: TRBV5-1
len: 13
d_gene: -
j_gene: TRBJ1-4
abundance: few
CDR3aa: CASSLGQNEKLFF
CDR3nt: TGCGCCAGCAGCTTGGGACAAAATGAAAAACTGTTTTTT

v_gene: TRBV27
len: 14
d_gene: -
j_gene: TRBJ2-2
abundance: -
CDR3aa: CASREQHNTGELFF
CDR3nt: TGTGCCAGCAGGGAACAGCACAACACCGGGGAGCTGTTTTTT

v_gene: TRBV3-1/TRBV3-2
len: 15
d_gene: TRBD1
j_gene: TRBJ1-2
abundance: -
CDR3aa: CASSQGDTGGYGYTF
CDR3nt: TGTGCCAGCAGCCAAGGCGATACAGGGGGCTATGGCTACACCTTC

v_gene: TRBV5-5
len: 18
d_gene: TRBD2
j_gene: TRBJ2-7
abundance: -
CDR3aa: CASSLWGGETLVRNEQYF
CDR3nt: TGTGCCAGCAGCTTGTGGGGGGGAGAAACGCTGGTGAGGAACGAGCAGTACTTC